Following are 24 T cell receptor beta chains from one sample sequenced in a study of shared clonotypes between healthy human individuals. Cells designated naive CD8 were CD45RO-negative and were positively selected for CCR7, with terminally differentiated effector memory CD45RA+ cells excluded. The method was immunoSEQ multiplex PCR; TCRdb's version includes in-frame clones alone and lacks a portion of them. The sample gives over 2,000,000 clones, approximately 92% of which show up once; 1.5% to 2% is in the top ten. Sequencing was done on a sample of naive CD8+ T cells from PBMCs. These TCRs come from a man between 18 and 29 years old in good health. Some clones in this sample may be carry-over from other donors' samples.

This clone was seen just once. The rearrangement links TRBV28 to TRBJ1-4; perhaps TRBD1 as D (5 bases). The CDR3 spans 16 residues. V gave up 2 bases and J gave up 7 bases, with 17 bases separating them. CDR1 MDHEN and CDR2 SYDVKM come from the germline V gene. The CDR3 protein is CASSLKIRVIGEKLFF. The CDR3 DNA reads as TGTGCCAGCAGTTTAAAAATCAGGGTTATAGGTGAAAAACTGTTTTTT.

The chain recombines TRBV28 with TRBJ2-1; D is unresolved. The CDR3 is 13 amino acids. Germline assignment: CDR1 MDHEN and CDR2 SYDVKM. The V end was cut by 6 bases, the J end by 0 bases, with 6 bases between. The CDR3 bases are TGTGCCAGCAGGTCTACCTCCTACAATGAGCAGTTCTTC. Encoded protein: CASRSTSYNEQFF.

The gene calls are TRBV28 and TRBJ1-1, with unresolved D. There are 14 residues in the CDR3. V gave up 1 base and J gave up 7 bases, with 13 bases separating them. In germline, CDR1 is MDHEN, CDR2 SYDVKM. This CDR3 is CASSLYRRMGEAFF. The CDR3 DNA is TGTGCCAGCAGTTTATATAGGAGGATGGGTGAAGCTTTCTTT.

Of note for this clone: Other DNA sequences in this sample translate to the same CDR3. The chain couples TRBV28 to TRBJ2-1; 9 bases agree with TRBD2. CDR3 length: 16 residues. CDR1 MDHEN and CDR2 SYDVKM come from the germline V gene. The V gene end was trimmed by 4 bases and the J gene end by 1 base; junction bases not matched to a gene: 5. The CDR3 is CASSSHSGSSYNEQFF. The DNA for the CDR3 is TGTGCCAGCAGTTCTCATAGCGGGAGTTCCTACAATGAGCAGTTCTTC.

The genes are TRBV27 and TRBJ2-1; 8 nucleotides agree with TRBD1. The CDR3 runs to 15 residues. Germline-derived CDR1 and CDR2 are MNHEY and SMNVEV (reference sequence). J lost 10 bases, V lost 4 bases, and 12 bases had no gene match. In DNA form, the CDR3 reads TGTGCCAGCAGTTCGGATCGGTCAGGGGGCCGGGAGCAGTTCTTC. This sequence encodes CASSSDRSGGREQFF.

The gene calls are TRBV4-3 and TRBJ1-1; D not certain. The V gene's germline CDR1 is LGHNA and CDR2 YSLEER. Trimming pared 0 bases from V and 7 bases from J, leaving 18 bases between. This CDR3 spans 16 amino acids. In DNA, the CDR3 is TGCGCCAGCAGCCAAGAGTCGCAAAGTACTTATTTTGAAGCTTTCTTT. Encoded protein: CASSQESQSTYFEAFF.

V and J are TRBV27 and TRBJ1-3; no definite D call. The V end was cut by 6 bases, the J end by 0 bases, with 9 bases between. Looked up from germline, CDR1 is MNHEY and CDR2 is SMNVEV (reference sequence). The CDR3 length is 14 residues. CDR3 loop: CASSTRLSGNTIYF. CDR3 nucleotides: TGTGCCAGCAGCACCCGACTCTCTGGAAACACCATATATTTT.

The chain is built from TRBV7-6 and TRBJ1-5; no firm D call. V was clipped by 3 bases and J by 4 bases, with 4 bases between them. The CDR3 covers 12 residues. CDR1 and CDR2 from the germline V gene are SGHVS and FNYEAQ. In DNA form, the CDR3 reads TGTGCCAGCAGCTTCCATAATCAGCCCCAGCATTTT. Translated: CASSFHNQPQHF.

The V call is TRBV10-3, the J call TRBJ2-1, with 12 bases matching TRBD2. Losses at the gene ends were 0 bases for V and 15 bases for J; bases not matched to a gene: 12. The CDR3 covers 16 residues. Per germline, CDR1 ENHRY and CDR2 SYGVKD. CDR3 sequence: CAISESRTSGIPSAFF. CDR3 DNA sequence: TGTGCCATCAGTGAGTCACGGACTAGCGGGATCCCCTCGGCGTTCTTC.

The genes are TRBV28 and TRBJ1-5; D unclear. Trimming removed 2 bases at V and 0 bases at J, with 17 bases between. CDR3 length: 18 residues. The germline V gene has CDR1 MDHEN and CDR2 SYDVKM. The CDR3 protein is CASSLGVRRTYSNQPQHF. In DNA, the CDR3 is TGTGCCAGCAGTTTAGGTGTACGGAGAACTTATAGCAATCAGCCCCAGCATTTT.

The chain links TRBV2 to TRBJ2-3; 13 bases are shared with TRBD2. Germline V CDR1 and CDR2: SNHLY, FYNNEI. Trimming removed 9 bases from V and 6 bases from J; junction bases left unmatched: 9. The CDR3 covers 15 residues. CDR3 in amino acids: CASHGLAGDSDTQYF. In nucleotides, the CDR3 is TGTGCCAGTCACGGACTAGCGGGAGATAGTGATACGCAGTATTTT.

V is TRBV4-2 and J is TRBJ2-3; 11 nucleotides line up with TRBD2. This CDR3 region has 14 residues. Germline values: CDR1 LGHNA, CDR2 YNFKEQ. V lost 6 bases and J lost 2; bases outside the gene matches: 1. CDR3 protein: CASRGLADTDTQYF. The CDR3 DNA sequence: TGTGCCAGCAGGGGACTAGCGGACACAGATACGCAGTATTTT.

Regarding this clone: At one end the junction does not follow the germline gene, possibly because of a read error. This chain joins TRBV9 and TRBJ1-4; 7 nucleotides agree with TRBD1. This CDR3 spans 17 amino acids. Germline V lookup: CDR1 SGDLS, CDR2 YYNGEE. In nucleotides, the CDR3 is TGTGCCAGCACCGTAGGGACCGGGACAGCAACTAATGAAAAACTGTTTTTT. Translation gives CASTVGTGTATNEKLFF.

The rearrangement links TRBV7-9 to TRBJ2-7; TRBD2 might be the D (6 bases). This CDR3 region has 14 residues. Per germline, CDR1 SEHNR and CDR2 FQNEAQ (reference sequence). V was clipped by 10 bases and J by 3 bases, with 19 bases between them. The CDR3 loop reads CATKPDGGFYEQYF. DNA for the CDR3: TGTGCCACAAAACCAGACGGGGGATTCTACGAGCAGTACTTC.

The CDR3 loop reads CASRLAQDNNYGYTF. In DNA, the CDR3 is TGTGCAAGTCGCTTAGCACAGGACAATAACTATGGCTACACCTTC. The V gene is TRBV12-2, the J gene TRBJ1-2; the D call of TRBD1 is as the table states it, not checked on the DNA. TRBV12-2 counts as a pseudogene. The CDR3 runs 15 residues.

The chain employs TRBV7-9 and TRBJ2-1; D is ambiguous. Trimming removed 5 bases at V and 0 bases at J, with 14 bases between. Germline CDR1 SEHNR, CDR2 FQNEAQ (reference sequence). The CDR3 has 16 residues. The CDR3 DNA is TGTGCCAGCAGCCCCCCCTATTATCCCTCCTACAATGAGCAGTTCTTC. Its protein product is CASSPPYYPSYNEQFF.

This chain joins TRBV19 and TRBJ1-5; D is ambiguous. This CDR3 has 14 residues. Germline lookup yields CDR1 LNHDA and CDR2 SQIVND (reference sequence). V was trimmed by 2 bases and J by 3 bases, leaving 8 bases between them. The CDR3 protein is CASSIMWINQPQHF. The DNA for the CDR3 is TGTGCCAGTAGTATAATGTGGATCAATCAGCCCCAGCATTTT.

This rearrangement joins TRBV5-4 to TRBJ2-7, with D possibly matching TRBD1 (6 bases). The CDR3 covers 14 residues. The V gene's germline CDR1 is SGHNT and CDR2 YYREEE (reference sequence). Trimming removed 4 bases from V and 6 bases from J, with 17 bases in between. The CDR3 DNA sequence: TGTGCCAGCAGCCCTTTCTCCGGGACAATCGAGCAGTACTTC. This codes for CASSPFSGTIEQYF.

The chain uses TRBV13 and TRBJ2-5; no clear D gene. Trimming removed 5 bases from V and 3 bases from J, with 10 bases in between. Germline values: CDR1 PRHDT, CDR2 FYEKMQ (reference sequence). The CDR3 contains 13 residues. The CDR3 DNA follows: TGTGCCAGCAGCCTTGGAACAAAAGAGACCCAGTACTTC. Translation: CASSLGTKETQYF.

The chain couples TRBV9 to TRBJ2-2, with TRBD2 matching over 7 bases. The CDR3 loop spans 14 amino acids. CDR1 and CDR2 from the germline V gene are SGDLS and YYNGEE. Germline trimming cut 3 bases from V and 5 bases from J; bases unmatched to any gene: 4. The CDR3: CASSAFSGTGELFF. In DNA form, the CDR3 reads TGTGCCAGCAGCGCTTTTAGCGGGACCGGGGAGCTGTTTTTT.

This chain joins TRBV25-1 and TRBJ1-2; maybe TRBD1 (5 bases). From germline, CDR1 is MGHDK and CDR2 SYGVNS. V was pared by 4 bases and J by 3 bases, with 18 bases between. This CDR3 region has 16 residues. CDR3 DNA sequence: TGTGCCAGCAGTGTCGGGGGTCGGGGGAATCACTATGGCTACACCTTC. Encoded protein: CASSVGGRGNHYGYTF.

The genes are TRBV6-5 and TRBJ2-4; D is undetermined. This CDR3 is built from 15 residues. CDR1 and CDR2 from the germline V gene are MNHEY and SVGAGI. V was cut by 6 bases and J by 6 bases, with 18 bases left in between. This chain's CDR3 is CASSPDPDGVNIQYF. DNA for the CDR3: TGTGCCAGCAGCCCTGACCCGGACGGAGTAAACATTCAGTACTTC.

A single count supports this clone. This chain connects TRBV28 to TRBJ2-5; 8 nucleotides line up with TRBD1. Losses at the gene ends were 2 bases for V and 1 base for J; bases not matched to a gene: 6. Germline lookup yields CDR1 MDHEN and CDR2 SYDVKM. The CDR3 is 16 residues long. The CDR3 is CASSLTGGNTQETQYF. The CDR3 nucleotides are TGTGCCAGCAGTTTAACAGGGGGGAATACCCAAGAGACCCAGTACTTC.

The rearrangement joins TRBV5-5 to TRBJ2-7; 10 positions agree with TRBD2. Germline assignment: CDR1 SGHKS and CDR2 YYEKEE (reference sequence). The CDR3 is 14 amino acids. V gave up 3 bases and J gave up 2 bases; unmatched junction bases: 2. In DNA, the CDR3 is TGTGCCAGCAGCTCCGGGACTAGCGCCTACGAGCAGTACTTC. Translated: CASSSGTSAYEQYF.